This TCR beta chain was documented in a study of cytomegalovirus exposure and HLA in healthy donors. PCR primers comprised 60 Vbeta and 13 Jbeta primers. The repertoire was sequenced with immunoSEQ multiplex PCR; TCRdb's copy has only in-frame clones and lacks some. The data show over 150,000 clones, roughly four fifths seen once. V lost 2 bases and J lost 6; bases outside the gene matches: 5. CDR3 length: 16 residues. Germline V gene data show CDR1 as SGHTA and CDR2 as FQGTGA. The sequenced sample was PBMCs. This chain links TRBV7-3 with TRBJ1-6; TRBD1 agrees at 9 bases. This TCR was sampled from a boy between 2 and 15 years old in good health and CMV-seronegative. The DNA for the CDR3 is TGTGCCAGCAGCTTAGGAGGGACAGGGCGTAATTCACCCCTCCACTTT. It encodes CASSLGGTGRNSPLHF.